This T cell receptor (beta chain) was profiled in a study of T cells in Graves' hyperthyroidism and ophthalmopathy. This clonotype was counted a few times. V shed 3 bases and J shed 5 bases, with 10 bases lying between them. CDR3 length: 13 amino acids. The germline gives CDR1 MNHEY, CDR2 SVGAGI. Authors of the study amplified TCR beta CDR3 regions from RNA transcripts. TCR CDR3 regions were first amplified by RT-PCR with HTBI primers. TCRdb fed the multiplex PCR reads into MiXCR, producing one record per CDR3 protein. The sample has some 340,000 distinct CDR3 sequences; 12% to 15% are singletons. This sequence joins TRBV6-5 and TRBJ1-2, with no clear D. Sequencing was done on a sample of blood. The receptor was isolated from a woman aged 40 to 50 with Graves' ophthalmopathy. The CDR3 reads CASSYGDFYGYTF. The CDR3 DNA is TGTGCCAGCAGTTATGGAGATTTTTATGGCTACACCTTC.